These 31 T cell receptor beta chains share one sample of origin, sequenced in a study of shared clonotypes between healthy human individuals. TCRdb's table, derived via immunoSEQ multiplex PCR, lists solely in-frame clones and lacks some. The profile shows 400,000 to 500,000 clones, 75% to 85% of them singletons. The sample consisted of PBMCs. Receptors were obtained from a woman between 40 and 50 years old in good health. Some clones in this sample may be carry-over from other donors' samples.

The rearrangement uses TRBV6-1 and TRBJ2-3; the D is unclear. CDR3 length: 14 residues. V gave up 6 bases and J gave up 1 base, with 11 bases separating them. CDR1 is MNHNS, CDR2 SASEGT, per germline. The DNA of the CDR3 is TGTGCCAGCAGGCCGATGTTTGGCACAGATACGCAGTATTTT. Its protein product is CASRPMFGTDTQYF.

The genes are TRBV9 and TRBJ1-1; a weak D match, TRBD1 (5 bases). The V gene lost 3 bases and the J gene lost 1 base, with 10 bases spanning the gap. The CDR3 runs 14 residues. Germline-derived CDR1 and CDR2 are SGDLS and YYNGEE. CDR3 nucleotide sequence: TGTGCCAGCAGCGCCCAAGGACAGAACACTGAAGCTTTCTTT. Amino acids: CASSAQGQNTEAFF.

The rearrangement links TRBV28 to TRBJ2-7, with 12 bases identical to TRBD1. This CDR3 spans 16 amino acids. The germline V gene encodes CDR1 MDHEN and CDR2 SYDVKM. V shed 7 bases and J 7 bases; nucleotides not matched to a gene: 14. The CDR3 DNA reads as TGTGCCAGCATTCCCCAGCCGGGACAGGGGGCTTGGGAGCAGTACTTC. As protein: CASIPQPGQGAWEQYF.

This clone is a singleton in its sample. The chain has TRBV5-6 and TRBJ1-1; possibly TRBD1 for D (6 bases). Germline CDR1 and CDR2: SGHDT and YYEEEE. Trimming left V 4 bases short and J 5 bases short, with 18 bases between. There are 15 residues in the CDR3. The CDR3 region has the DNA TGTGCCAGCAGCCCCCGAGAGGGGGGCTGGACTGAAGCTTTCTTT. It is translated as CASSPREGGWTEAFF.

This chain links TRBV5-4 with TRBJ2-1; TRBD2 is a possible D gene (6 bases). In germline, CDR1 is SGHNT, CDR2 YYREEE (reference sequence). The CDR3 runs to 15 residues. V was trimmed by 4 bases and J by 0 bases, leaving 11 bases between them. The chain's CDR3 is CASSPGGSSYNEQFF. The CDR3 coding sequence is TGTGCCAGCAGCCCAGGAGGGTCCTCCTACAATGAGCAGTTCTTC.

The chain links TRBV28 to TRBJ1-2; D unresolved. The CDR3 consists of 13 residues. The V end was cut by 5 bases, the J end by 1 base, with 8 bases between. Germline V gene lookup returns CDR1 MDHEN and CDR2 SYDVKM. The CDR3 region has the DNA TGTGCCAGCAGTAGGACGGATAACTATGGCTACACCTTC. Translating it yields CASSRTDNYGYTF.

This clone was counted once. This chain links TRBV27 with TRBJ2-7, with TRBD2 matching 12 bases. The J segment lost 5 bases and the V segment lost 7 bases, leaving 15 bases of the junction unmatched. The CDR3 length is 17 residues. Germline CDR1 and CDR2: MNHEY and SMNVEV (reference sequence). CDR3 residues: CASKRLAGDPFGHEQYF. CDR3 in DNA: TGTGCCAGCAAACGACTAGCGGGAGACCCTTTTGGCCACGAGCAGTACTTC.

The gene calls are TRBV19 and TRBJ1-5; TRBD1 aligns across 7 bases. This CDR3 has 15 amino acids. After removal of 1 base from V and 5 bases from J, the junction contained 5 bases not matched to a gene. Germline V gene lookup returns CDR1 LNHDA and CDR2 SQIVND (reference sequence). The chain's CDR3 is CASSIVGGGDQPQHF. The CDR3 DNA is TGTGCCAGTAGTATAGTTGGAGGGGGCGATCAGCCCCAGCATTTT.

CDR3 DNA sequence: TGTGCCAGCAGCCGTGAGGGCGTGACTGCCACCAATGAGGAGCAGTTCTTC. This codes for CASSREGVTATNEEQFF. The J gene is TRBJ2-1, the V gene TRBV7-2, with D perhaps matching TRBD2 (5 bases). Germline V gives CDR1 SGHTA, CDR2 FQGNSA. The V end lost 5 bases, the J end lost 10 bases, and 27 bases lay between the germline ends. This CDR3 has 17 amino acids.

A note on this clone: This CDR3 is also generated by other DNA sequences in the sample. The chain carries TRBV5-1 and TRBJ2-5; TRBD1 agrees at 10 bases. Unmatched junction bases numbered 2, after V lost 0 bases and J lost 3 bases. Germline CDR1 SGHRS, CDR2 YFSETQ. This CDR3 region has 15 residues. Here the CDR3 DNA reads TGCGCCAGCAGCTTGGTAGGGACAGGGGAAGAGACCCAGTACTTC. Translated, it gives CASSLVGTGEETQYF.

The V and J genes are TRBV6-5 and TRBJ2-7; a weak D match, TRBD1 (6 bases). The CDR3 consists of 14 residues. The germline V and J ends were trimmed by 1 base and 4 bases, with 11 bases remaining between them. Germline assignment: CDR1 MNHEY and CDR2 SVGAGI. The CDR3 sequence is CASSYYRQGYEQYF. CDR3 bases: TGTGCCAGCAGTTACTATCGGCAGGGGTACGAGCAGTACTTC.

The J gene is TRBJ2-1, the V gene TRBV27, with D perhaps matching TRBD1 (6 bases). CDR1 and CDR2 from the germline V gene are MNHEY and SMNVEV (reference sequence). Trimming removed 4 bases at V and 10 bases at J, with 11 bases between. This CDR3 contains 12 residues. The CDR3 coding sequence is TGTGCCAGCAGTTATTGGGGGCGGGAGCAGTTCTTC. Translation gives CASSYWGREQFF.

The chain recombines TRBV18 with TRBJ2-7; D not certain. The CDR3 has 12 residues. CDR1 and CDR2 (germline): KGHSH, LQKENI. V was shortened by 2 bases and J by 6 bases, with 8 bases between the two germline ends. The CDR3 is CASSPARVEQYF. DNA for the CDR3: TGTGCCAGCTCACCAGCCCGGGTCGAGCAGTACTTC.

The rearrangement uses TRBV4-1 and TRBJ2-5; 8 bases are shared with TRBD1. Matching the DNA end better, TRBJ2-7 makes the J call doubtful. The CDR3 is 16 amino acids. Germline lookup yields CDR1 MGHRA and CDR2 YSYEKL. The CDR3 region is CASSQAGQAGSYEQYF. In DNA form, the CDR3 reads TGCGCCAGCAGCCAAGCGGGACAGGCGGGCTCCTACGAGCAGTACTTC.

The chain recombines TRBV27 with TRBJ1-2; TRBD1 matches 7 bases. V shed 4 bases and J 6 bases; nucleotides not matched to a gene: 14. Looked up from germline, CDR1 is MNHEY and CDR2 is SMNVEV (reference sequence). The length of the CDR3 is 16 residues. The CDR3 DNA reads as TGTGCCAGCAGTTCTCAACGACAGGGAGGATGGAATGGCTACACCTTC. The encoded protein is CASSSQRQGGWNGYTF.

Points on this clone: A much larger clone lies a single base off, so this may be a read error. The V gene is TRBV6-1, the J gene TRBJ2-1; possibly TRBD2 for D (5 bases). Germline V gene sequence: CDR1 MNHNS, CDR2 SASEGT. V was pared by 7 bases and J by 6 bases, with 16 bases between. The length of the CDR3 is 14 residues. The CDR3 is CASIMALDFNEQFF. In DNA, the CDR3 is TGTGCCAGCATTATGGCACTAGATTTCAATGAGCAGTTCTTC.

This clone was seen a few times. This chain uses TRBV13 with TRBJ1-2, with no clear D. V gave up 6 bases and J gave up 4 bases, with 6 bases separating them. The germline gives CDR1 PRHDT, CDR2 FYEKMQ (reference sequence). The length of the CDR3 is 11 residues. Here the CDR3 reads CASSIGYGYTF. The CDR3 DNA reads as TGTGCCAGCAGTATCGGCTATGGCTACACCTTC.

To note about this clone: Other DNA variants within this sample encode the same CDR3. The rearrangement joins TRBV7-9 to TRBJ2-7; D call uncertain. Trimming shortened V by 1 base and J by 3 bases, and 4 bases separated the two germline ends. The germline V gene has CDR1 SEHNR and CDR2 FQNEAQ (reference sequence). The CDR3 totals 12 residues. CDR3 loop: CASSLGVYEQYF. DNA for the CDR3: TGTGCCAGCAGCTTAGGGGTCTACGAGCAGTACTTC.

V is TRBV30 and J is TRBJ2-3; D gene unclear. CDR3 length: 17 amino acids. Trimming took off 3 bases at V and 3 bases at J, with 22 bases between the two ends. The germline V gene has CDR1 GTSNPN and CDR2 SVGIG (reference sequence). The CDR3 coding sequence is TGTGCCTGGAGGACCCTACTAAGCTCCCTCGGGACAGATACGCAGTATTTT. Translation: CAWRTLLSSLGTDTQYF.

V is TRBV7-3 and J is TRBJ2-4; D is unclear. Trimming shortened V by 1 base and J by 0 bases, and 10 bases separated the two germline ends. The CDR3 is 16 amino acids. Germline CDR1 is SGHTA and CDR2 is FQGTGA. The CDR3 is CASSLSPSLAKNIQYF. Written as DNA, the CDR3 is TGTGCCAGCAGCTTAAGTCCGTCTCTAGCCAAAAACATTCAGTACTTC.

The V call is TRBV28, the J call TRBJ1-5, with 7 bases lining up with TRBD1. There are 15 residues in the CDR3. The V gene end was trimmed by 3 bases and the J gene end by 5 bases; junction bases not matched to a gene: 7. Germline V gene lookup returns CDR1 MDHEN and CDR2 SYDVKM. The CDR3 nucleotides read TGTGCCAGCAGTTTTTACAGGGGCTCGGATCAGCCCCAGCATTTT. This gives the protein CASSFYRGSDQPQHF. The whole variable domain, filled in from reference TRBV28 and TRBJ1-5, reads DVKVTQSSRYLVKRTGEKVFLECVQDMDHENMFWYRQDPGLGLRLIYFSYDVKMKEKGDIPEGYSVSREKKERFSLILESASTNQTSMYLCASSFYRGSDQPQHFGDGTRLSIL.

The chain recombines TRBV9 with TRBJ2-7; 15 positions agree with TRBD2. Looked up from germline, CDR1 is SGDLS and CDR2 is YYNGEE. The CDR3 is made up of 16 amino acids. V shed 3 bases, J shed 4 bases, and the junction held 5 bases outside the gene matches. CDR3 protein: CASSAGTSGRPYEQYF. CDR3 bases: TGTGCCAGCAGCGCCGGGACTAGCGGGAGGCCATACGAGCAGTACTTC.

The chain has TRBV18 and TRBJ2-5; no definite D call. The CDR3 extends over 12 amino acids. Germline V CDR1 and CDR2: KGHSH, LQKENI. The ends were cut back, 5 bases at V and 2 bases at J, with 6 bases in the middle. The CDR3 region is CASSTLQETQYF. CDR3 bases: TGTGCCAGCTCAACCCTACAAGAGACCCAGTACTTC.

This clone was seen only once. Being one base from a much bigger clone, this may be a read error. V is TRBV4-1 and J is TRBJ1-2; D uncertain. CDR3 length: 12 amino acids. V lost 4 bases and J lost 6, with 9 bases in between. Germline values: CDR1 MGHRA, CDR2 YSYEKL. CDR3 DNA sequence: TGCGCCAGCAGCCGAGGTGCAGATGGCTACACCTTC. Its translation is CASSRGADGYTF.

A few counts support this clone. The chain employs TRBV11-2 and TRBJ2-1; D is possibly TRBD1 or TRBD2 (7 bases each). The length of the CDR3 is 17 residues. Trimming pared 4 bases from V and 3 bases from J, leaving 19 bases between. CDR1 and CDR2 from the germline V gene are SGHAT and FQNNGV. The CDR3: CASSWTPAGGVYNEQFF. In nucleotides, the CDR3 is TGTGCCAGCAGCTGGACCCCGGCAGGGGGGGTCTACAATGAGCAGTTCTTC.

The V gene is TRBV19, the J gene TRBJ2-5; D uncertain. Trimming stripped 3 bases from V and 1 base from J, with 9 bases between. Germline V gene sequence: CDR1 LNHDA, CDR2 SQIVND (reference sequence). The CDR3 totals 14 residues. CDR3 coding DNA: TGTGCCAGTAGTATCGGCACACCCCAAGAGACCCAGTACTTC. This encodes CASSIGTPQETQYF.

CDR3 in DNA: TGTGCCAGCAGTGTTGCCGGGACTAGGGTCAATGAGCAGTTCTTC. It is translated as CASSVAGTRVNEQFF. The chain employs TRBV6-1 and TRBJ2-1; 8 positions match TRBD2. The germline gives CDR1 MNHNS, CDR2 SASEGT. The CDR3 length is 15 residues. The junction had 8 bases not matched to a gene; V was cut back by 4 bases and J by 6 bases.

This clone turned up a few times. J is TRBJ1-4 and V is TRBV14, with 7 bases identical to TRBD1. The CDR3 consists of 14 residues. V shed 5 bases and J 8 bases; nucleotides not matched to a gene: 8. Germline CDR1 SGHDN, CDR2 FVKESK. CDR3 DNA: TGTGCCAGCAGCAAACAGGGGTTCGGAGAAAAACTGTTTTTT. It specifies CASSKQGFGEKLFF.

This chain uses TRBV19 with TRBJ1-2, with D unresolved. The CDR3 is 16 residues long. Trimming stripped 1 base from V and 2 bases from J, with 14 bases between. The V gene's germline CDR1 is LNHDA and CDR2 SQIVND (reference sequence). The CDR3 reads CASSIAGEMVNYGYTF. The CDR3, as DNA: TGTGCCAGTAGTATAGCTGGGGAAATGGTCAACTATGGCTACACCTTC.

The chain uses TRBV5-1 and TRBJ1-2; the match to TRBD1 covers 8 bases. J was trimmed by 4 bases and V by 4 bases; bases with no gene match: 6. The CDR3 runs 14 residues. Germline CDR1 and CDR2: SGHRS and YFSETQ. CDR3 DNA: TGCGCCAGCAGCAGCGGACAGGGAGGCTATGGCTACACCTTC. Translated: CASSSGQGGYGYTF. The full variable domain, rest sourced from reference TRBV5-1 and TRBJ1-2, is KAGVTQTPRYLIKTRGQQVTLSCSPISGHRSVSWYQQTPGQGLQFLFEYFSETQRNKGNFPGRFSGRQFSNSRSEMNVSTLELGDSALYLCASSSGQGGYGYTFGSGTRLTVV.

The V gene is TRBV7-9, the J gene TRBJ2-1; no definite D call. V was trimmed by 3 bases and J by 0 bases, leaving 6 bases between them. Per the germline V gene, CDR1 is SEHNR and CDR2 is FQNEAQ (reference sequence). This CDR3 region has 14 residues. CDR3 loop: CASSFDGSYNEQFF. The CDR3 nucleotides read TGTGCCAGCAGCTTTGATGGCTCCTACAATGAGCAGTTCTTC.